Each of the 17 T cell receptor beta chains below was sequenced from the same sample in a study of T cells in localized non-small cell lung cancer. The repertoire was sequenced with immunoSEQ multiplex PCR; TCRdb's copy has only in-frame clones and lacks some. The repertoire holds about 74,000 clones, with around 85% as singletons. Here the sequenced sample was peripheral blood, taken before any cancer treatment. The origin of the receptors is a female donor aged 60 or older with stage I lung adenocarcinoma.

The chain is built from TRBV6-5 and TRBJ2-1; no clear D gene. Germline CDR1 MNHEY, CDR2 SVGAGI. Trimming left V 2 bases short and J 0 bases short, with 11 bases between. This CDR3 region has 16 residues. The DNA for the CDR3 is TGTGCCAGCAGTTACACCAGAATTAGCTCCTACAATGAGCAGTTCTTC. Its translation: CASSYTRISSYNEQFF.

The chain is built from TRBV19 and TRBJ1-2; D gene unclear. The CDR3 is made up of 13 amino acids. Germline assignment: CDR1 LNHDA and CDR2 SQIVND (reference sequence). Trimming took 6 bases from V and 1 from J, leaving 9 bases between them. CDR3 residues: CASSPAFNYGYTF. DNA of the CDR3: TGTGCCAGTAGCCCGGCCTTTAACTATGGCTACACCTTC.

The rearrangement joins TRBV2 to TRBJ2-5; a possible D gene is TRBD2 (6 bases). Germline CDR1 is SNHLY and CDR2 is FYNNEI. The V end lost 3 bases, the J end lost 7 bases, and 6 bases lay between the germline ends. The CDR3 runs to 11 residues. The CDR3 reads CASSDGGTQYF. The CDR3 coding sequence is TGTGCCAGCAGTGACGGGGGGACCCAGTACTTC.

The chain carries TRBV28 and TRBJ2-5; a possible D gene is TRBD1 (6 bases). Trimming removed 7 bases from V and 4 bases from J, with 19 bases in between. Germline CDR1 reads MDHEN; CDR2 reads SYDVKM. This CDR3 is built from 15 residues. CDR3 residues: CASNPGTRWGETQYF. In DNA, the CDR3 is TGTGCCAGCAATCCCGGGACACGGTGGGGAGAGACCCAGTACTTC.

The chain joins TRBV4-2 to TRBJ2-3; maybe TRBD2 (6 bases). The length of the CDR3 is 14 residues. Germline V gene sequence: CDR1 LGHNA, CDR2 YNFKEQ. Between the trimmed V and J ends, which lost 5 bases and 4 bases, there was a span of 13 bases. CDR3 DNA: TGTGCCAGCAGCTTGGAGGGTTACGCAGATACGCAGTATTTT. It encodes CASSLEGYADTQYF.

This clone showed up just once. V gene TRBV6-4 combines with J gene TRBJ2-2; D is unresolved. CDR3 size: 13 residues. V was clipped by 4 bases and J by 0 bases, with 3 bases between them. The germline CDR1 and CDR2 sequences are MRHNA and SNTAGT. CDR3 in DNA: TGTGCCAGCAGTGTACCGAACACCGGGGAGCTGTTTTTT. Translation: CASSVPNTGELFF.

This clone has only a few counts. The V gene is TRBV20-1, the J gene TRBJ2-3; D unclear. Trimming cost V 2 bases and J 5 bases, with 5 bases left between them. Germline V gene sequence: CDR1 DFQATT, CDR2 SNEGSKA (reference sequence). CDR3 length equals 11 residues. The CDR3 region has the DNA TGCAGTGCTAGACACGGAGATACGCAGTATTTT. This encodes CSARHGDTQYF.

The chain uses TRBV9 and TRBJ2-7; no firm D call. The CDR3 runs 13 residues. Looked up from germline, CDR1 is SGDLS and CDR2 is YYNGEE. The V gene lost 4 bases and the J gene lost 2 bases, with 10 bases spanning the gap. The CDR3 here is CASSPAGPYEQYF. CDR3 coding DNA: TGTGCCAGCAGCCCTGCCGGACCCTACGAGCAGTACTTC. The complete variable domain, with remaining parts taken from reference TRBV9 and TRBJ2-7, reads DSGVTQTPKHLITATGQRVTLRCSPRSGDLSVYWYQQSLDQGLQFLIQYYNGEERAKGNILERFSAQQFPDLHSELNLSSLELGDSALYFCASSPAGPYEQYFGPGTRLTVT.

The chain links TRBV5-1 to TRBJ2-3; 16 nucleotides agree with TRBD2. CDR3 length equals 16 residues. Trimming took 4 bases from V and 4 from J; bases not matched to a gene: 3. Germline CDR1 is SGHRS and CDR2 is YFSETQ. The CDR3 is CASSVGLAGGSDTQYF. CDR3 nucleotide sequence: TGCGCCAGCAGCGTGGGACTAGCGGGGGGGTCAGATACGCAGTATTTT.

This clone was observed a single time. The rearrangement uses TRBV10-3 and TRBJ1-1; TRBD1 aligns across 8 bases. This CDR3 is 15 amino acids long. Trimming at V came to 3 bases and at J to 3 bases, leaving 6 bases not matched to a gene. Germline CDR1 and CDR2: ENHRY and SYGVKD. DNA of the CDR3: TGTGCCATCAGTGATGGTGGGACAGGCTACACTGAAGCTTTCTTT. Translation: CAISDGGTGYTEAFF.

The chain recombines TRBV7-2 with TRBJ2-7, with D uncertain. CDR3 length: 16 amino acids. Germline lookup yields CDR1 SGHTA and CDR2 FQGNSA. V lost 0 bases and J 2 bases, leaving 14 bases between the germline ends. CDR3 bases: TGTGCCAGCAGCTTAGCCGTAAGATCTTACACCTACGAGCAGTACTTC. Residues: CASSLAVRSYTYEQYF.

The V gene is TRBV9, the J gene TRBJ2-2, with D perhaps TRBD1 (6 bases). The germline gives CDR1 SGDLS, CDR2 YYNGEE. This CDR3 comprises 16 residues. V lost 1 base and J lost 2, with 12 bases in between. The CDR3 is CASSVLAGANTGELFF. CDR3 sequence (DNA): TGTGCCAGCAGCGTATTAGCAGGGGCAAACACCGGGGAGCTGTTTTTT.

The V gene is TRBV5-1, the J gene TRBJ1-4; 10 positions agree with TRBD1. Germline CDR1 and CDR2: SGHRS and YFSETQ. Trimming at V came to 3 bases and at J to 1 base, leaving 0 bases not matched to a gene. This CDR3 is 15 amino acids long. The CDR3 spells CASSWDRGTNEKLFF. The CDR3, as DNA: TGCGCCAGCAGCTGGGACAGGGGAACTAATGAAAAACTGTTTTTT.

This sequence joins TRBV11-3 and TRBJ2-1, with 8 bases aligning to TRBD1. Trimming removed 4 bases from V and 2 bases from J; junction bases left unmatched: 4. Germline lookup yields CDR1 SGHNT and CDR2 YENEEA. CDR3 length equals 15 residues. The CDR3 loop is CASSSDREPYNEQFF. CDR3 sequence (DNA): TGTGCCAGCAGCTCGGACAGGGAACCCTACAATGAGCAGTTCTTC.

DNA of the CDR3: TGTGCCAGCAGCTTAGAGGGGCGAGAGGCTGAAGCTTTCTTT. Its protein product is CASSLEGREAEAFF. The chain joins TRBV13 to TRBJ1-1, with a possible D match to TRBD1 (5 bases). V was shortened by 1 base and J by 6 bases, with 12 bases between the two germline ends. The CDR3 is 14 residues long. Looked up from germline, CDR1 is PRHDT and CDR2 is FYEKMQ (reference sequence).

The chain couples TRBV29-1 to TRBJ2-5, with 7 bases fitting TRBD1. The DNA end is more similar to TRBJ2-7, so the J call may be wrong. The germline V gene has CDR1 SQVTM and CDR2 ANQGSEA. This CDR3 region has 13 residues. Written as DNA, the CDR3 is TGCAGCGTCACAGGGGATTGGTCCTACGAGCAGTACTTC. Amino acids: CSVTGDWSYEQYF.

The CDR3 sequence: CASSVDLHNEQFF. For the CDR3, the DNA is TGTGCCAGCAGCGTAGACCTACACAATGAGCAGTTCTTC. V usage is TRBV9 and J usage is TRBJ2-1; D not resolved. This CDR3 region has 13 residues. V lost 0 bases and J lost 5, with 6 bases in between. Germline loops: CDR1 SGDLS, CDR2 YYNGEE. The full variable domain, in which reference TRBV9 and TRBJ2-1 provide the parts outside the CDR3, is DSGVTQTPKHLITATGQRVTLRCSPRSGDLSVYWYQQSLDQGLQFLIQYYNGEERAKGNILERFSAQQFPDLHSELNLSSLELGDSALYFCASSVDLHNEQFFGPGTRLTVL.